Below are 13 T cell receptor beta chains sequenced from a single sample in a study of blood T cells in healthy people across ages. Primed by a sample-barcoded 5' primer and a J-beta primer mix, a second PCR proceeded for roughly 6 to 12 cycles. TCRdb itself ran the 5' RACE reads through MiXCR, one entry per CDR3 protein. The sample carries about 1,400,000 distinct CDR3 sequences, roughly 60% recorded once. Sequenced sample: blood. These receptors came from a man aged 18-30 years in good health.

This chain links TRBV5-6 with TRBJ1-2; the D gene is possibly TRBD1 (5 bases). Per the germline V gene, CDR1 is SGHDT and CDR2 is YYEEEE. This CDR3 has 16 amino acids. V lost 4 bases to trimming and J lost 0 bases, with 16 bases between them. In DNA form, the CDR3 reads TGTGCCAGCAGCCGAGGAGAGGGGAGCCCTAACTATGGCTACACCTTC. Translation: CASSRGEGSPNYGYTF.

This sequence joins TRBV27 and TRBJ1-1; TRBD1 agrees at 9 bases. Germline V gene lookup returns CDR1 MNHEY and CDR2 SMNVEV (reference sequence). This CDR3 has 14 amino acids. J gave up 7 bases and V 6 bases, and 9 bases lay outside the gene matches. CDR3 region: CASSDYRGLGEAFF. The CDR3 region has the DNA TGTGCCAGCAGCGATTACAGGGGGCTCGGTGAAGCTTTCTTT.

This clonotype was recorded a few times. The rearrangement joins TRBV14 to TRBJ2-3, with D possibly being TRBD2 (5 bases). This CDR3 comprises 16 residues. CDR1 is SGHDN and CDR2 is FVKESK in the germline V gene. V was cut by 4 bases and J by 3 bases, with 17 bases left in between. CDR3 in amino acids: CASSLIPVGLTDTQYF. CDR3 nucleotide sequence: TGTGCCAGCAGCCTAATACCAGTCGGACTTACAGATACGCAGTATTTT.

This clonotype was observed a handful of times. The chain has TRBV7-9 and TRBJ2-7, with 10 bases that match TRBD2. The CDR3 spans 18 residues. V lost 5 bases and J lost 0; bases outside the gene matches: 13. Germline V gene lookup returns CDR1 SEHNR and CDR2 FQNEAQ (reference sequence). CDR3 loop: CASSQLLSGLAVSYEQYF. As DNA, the CDR3 is TGTGCCAGCAGCCAACTACTAAGCGGACTAGCGGTCTCCTACGAGCAGTACTTC.

The rearrangement uses TRBV7-2 and TRBJ2-7; D remains ambiguous. The germline V gene has CDR1 SGHTA and CDR2 FQGNSA. The germline V and J ends were trimmed by 5 bases and 10 bases, with 12 bases remaining between them. This CDR3 region has 11 residues. The CDR3 nucleotides read TGTGCCAGCAGCCCACGAAACAAACAGTACTTC. Translating gives CASSPRNKQYF.

J is TRBJ1-5 and V is TRBV6-1; TRBD1 matches 8 bases. CDR1 is MNHNS and CDR2 is SASEGT in the germline V gene. Losses at the gene ends were 6 bases for V and 4 bases for J; bases not matched to a gene: 5. The CDR3 totals 14 residues. The CDR3 sequence: CASRTGAGNQPQHF. The CDR3 bases are TGTGCCAGCAGGACAGGGGCCGGGAATCAGCCCCAGCATTTT.

This clonotype has just one count. This chain connects TRBV20-1 to TRBJ1-4; unclear D gene. This CDR3 has 12 residues. Looked up from germline, CDR1 is DFQATT and CDR2 is SNEGSKA (reference sequence). With 0 bases removed from V and 13 bases from J, the gap between germline ends came to 12 bases. The CDR3 loop reads CSARDGGDRLFF. The CDR3 DNA reads as TGCAGTGCTAGAGATGGTGGGGATCGACTGTTTTTT.

A word on this clonotype: Its ends do not fully match the called genes, so a read error is possible. The J gene is TRBJ2-1, the V gene TRBV5-1; possibly TRBD1 for D (5 bases). Per the germline V gene, CDR1 is SGHRS and CDR2 is YFSETQ. This CDR3 has 15 residues. CDR3 protein: CASSLDKSPYNEQFF. The CDR3 DNA reads TGCGCCAGCAGTTTGGACAAGAGTCCCTACAATGAGCAGTTCTTC.

The chain joins TRBV20-1 to TRBJ2-7, with 9 bases fitting TRBD2. The DNA end is more similar to TRBJ2-5, so the J call may be wrong. CDR1 DFQATT and CDR2 SNEGSKA come from the germline V gene (reference sequence). The CDR3 sequence is 15 residues long. The CDR3 DNA is TGCAGTGCTATGGGCGACCTAGCGGGGCAGGAGACCCAGTACTTC. Protein: CSAMGDLAGQETQYF.

The rearrangement joins TRBV10-3 to TRBJ1-1; D is undetermined. The CDR3 loop spans 13 amino acids. CDR1 is ENHRY, CDR2 SYGVKD, per germline. V gave up 0 bases and J gave up 7 bases, with 9 bases separating them. The CDR3, as DNA: TGTGCCATCAGTGAGTCGAACTGGGGTGAAGCTTTCTTT. This encodes CAISESNWGEAFF.

V and J are TRBV29-1 and TRBJ2-1; weak D call: TRBD2 (5 bases). Germline loops: CDR1 SQVTM, CDR2 ANQGSEA. Trimming stripped 0 bases from V and 4 bases from J, with 19 bases between. The CDR3 is made up of 17 amino acids. This CDR3 is CSVEDPDYLLGYNEQFF. The CDR3, as DNA: TGCAGCGTTGAAGATCCCGACTACCTGCTCGGGTACAATGAGCAGTTCTTC.

The chain combines TRBV12-3 or TRBV12-4 with TRBJ2-4; 8 positions match TRBD1. The J call is in doubt because the DNA end fits TRBJ2-7 better. This CDR3 is 14 amino acids long. Here the CDR3 DNA reads TGTGCCAGCAGCGAGACAGGGGACCTCTACGAGCAGTACTTC. Translation gives CASSETGDLYEQYF.

The chain links TRBV4-1 to TRBJ2-1, with D perhaps matching TRBD2 (5 bases). This CDR3 comprises 15 residues. Trimming pared 0 bases from V and 6 bases from J, leaving 12 bases between. Germline loops: CDR1 MGHRA, CDR2 YSYEKL. Written as DNA, the CDR3 is TGCGCCAGCAGCCAAGAAGGGCGGGTATCCAATGAGCAGTTCTTC. It yields the protein CASSQEGRVSNEQFF.